This T cell receptor beta chain was sequenced in a study of blood T cell repertoires in COVID-19. CDR3 length equals 14 residues. Germline CDR1 and CDR2: LGHDT and YNNKEL (reference sequence). After removal of 4 bases from V and 4 bases from J, the junction contained 6 bases not matched to a gene. TCRdb's table, derived via immunoSEQ multiplex PCR, lists solely in-frame clones and lacks some. Among some 33,000 clones listed, about 88% were seen once. The chain recombines TRBV3-1 (or the pseudogene TRBV3-2) with TRBJ2-5; 7 nucleotides align to TRBD1. The material sequenced was peripheral blood. The source of this sequence is a human donor in a cohort sampled during active COVID-19. CDR3 DNA: TGTGCCAGCAGCCCTGGGACAGTAGGAGAGACCCAGTACTTC. Encoded protein: CASSPGTVGETQYF.